The TCR beta chain under discussion was sequenced for a study of cytomegalovirus exposure and HLA in healthy donors. Whole-study results and caveats: Researchers counted around 180 TCR beta chains as cytomegalovirus-associated.

This clone was counted between two and nine times. As yet, its antigen is unknown. CDR1 is MGHRA and CDR2 is YSYEKL in the germline V gene. Trimming cost V 4 bases and J 3 bases; bases outside gene matches: 5. The CDR3 runs to 14 residues. Amplification used 60 Vbeta primers and 13 Jbeta primers. TCRdb's table, derived via immunoSEQ multiplex PCR, lists solely in-frame clones and lacks some. The sample shows roughly 110,000 clones, 60% to 80% of them seen only once. The receptor's source is a boy younger than 18 in good health and CMV-seronegative. The J gene is TRBJ2-7, the V gene TRBV4-1; 8 nucleotides line up with TRBD2. Sequences were obtained from PBMCs. CDR3 residues: CASSPAGGGYEQYF. The CDR3 DNA follows: TGCGCCAGCAGCCCGGCCGGGGGGGGCTACGAGCAGTACTTC.